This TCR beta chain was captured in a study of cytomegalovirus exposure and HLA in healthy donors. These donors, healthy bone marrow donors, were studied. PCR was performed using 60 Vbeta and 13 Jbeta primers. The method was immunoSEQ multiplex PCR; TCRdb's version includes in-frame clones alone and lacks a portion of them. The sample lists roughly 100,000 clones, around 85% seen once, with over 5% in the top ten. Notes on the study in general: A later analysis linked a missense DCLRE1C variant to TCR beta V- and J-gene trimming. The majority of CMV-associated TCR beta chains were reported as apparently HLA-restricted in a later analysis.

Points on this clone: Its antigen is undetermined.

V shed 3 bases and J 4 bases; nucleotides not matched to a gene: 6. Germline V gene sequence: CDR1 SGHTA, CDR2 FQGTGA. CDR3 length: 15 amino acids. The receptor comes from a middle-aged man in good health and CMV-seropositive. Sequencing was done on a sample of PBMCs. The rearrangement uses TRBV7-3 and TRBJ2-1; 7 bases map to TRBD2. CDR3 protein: CASSLLPGGYNEQFF. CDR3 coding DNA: TGTGCCAGCAGCTTGCTTCCGGGGGGTTACAATGAGCAGTTCTTC. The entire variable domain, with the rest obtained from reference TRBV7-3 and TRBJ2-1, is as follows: GAGVSQTPSNKVTEKGKYVELRCDPISGHTALYWYRQSLGQGPEFLIYFQGTGAADDSGLPNDRFFAVRPEGSVSTLKIQRTERGDSAVYLCASSLLPGGYNEQFFGPGTRLTVL.